This T cell receptor (beta chain) was sequenced in a study of human T cells and chemical hapten exposure. As for the study in general: Variation in per-sample TCR yields came mainly from small pooled library volume differences.

With regard to this clonotype: Its specificity is unknown.

Stated time point: patch test 1, 2 weeks after DPC sensitization. Noted treatment: therapeutic diphenylcyclopropenone sensitization with weekly scalp DPC. Each donor was an alopecia patient between 18 and 70 years of age who qualified for DPC. Study findings and constraints: Significantly more large CDR3 similarity clusters arose among expanded TCRs than among controls.

TCRdb re-called the RACE reads through MiXCR, storing one row per CDR3 protein. The table shows some 81,000 distinct CDR3 sequences, with about 7.5% occurring only once. V was cut by 2 bases and J by 2 bases, with 8 bases left in between. Per germline, CDR1 SGHDT and CDR2 YYEEEE. The CDR3 has 14 residues. Specimen: whole blood, collected in connection with sensitization to the hapten diphenylcyclopropenone (DPC). The TCR originated in a woman in her twenties or thirties with alopecia areata. Some clones in this sample may be carry-over from other donors' samples. The J gene is TRBJ1-3, the V gene TRBV5-6; D not certain. The CDR3 DNA reads as TGTGCCAGCAGCTTAAGTGAAACTGGAAACACCATATATTTT. Translating it yields CASSLSETGNTIYF. Full variable domain (remainder filled in from reference TRBV5-6 and TRBJ1-3): DAGVTQSPTHLIKTRGQQVTLRCSPKSGHDTVSWYQQALGQGPQFIFQYYEEEERQRGNFPDRFSGHQFPNYSSELNVNALLLGDSALYLCASSLSETGNTIYFGEGSWLTVV.